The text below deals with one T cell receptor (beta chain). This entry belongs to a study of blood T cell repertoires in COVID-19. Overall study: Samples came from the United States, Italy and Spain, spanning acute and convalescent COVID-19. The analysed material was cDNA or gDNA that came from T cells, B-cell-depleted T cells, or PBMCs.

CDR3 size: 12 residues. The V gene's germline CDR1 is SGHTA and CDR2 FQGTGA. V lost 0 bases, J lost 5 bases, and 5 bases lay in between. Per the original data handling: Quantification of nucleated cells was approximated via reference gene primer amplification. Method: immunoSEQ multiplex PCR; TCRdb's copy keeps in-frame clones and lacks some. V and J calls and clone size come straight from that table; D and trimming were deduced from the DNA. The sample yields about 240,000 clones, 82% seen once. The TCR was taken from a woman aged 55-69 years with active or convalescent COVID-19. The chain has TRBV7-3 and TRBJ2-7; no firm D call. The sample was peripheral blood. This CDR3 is CASSLTRNEQYF. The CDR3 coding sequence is TGTGCCAGCAGCTTAACGAGAAACGAGCAGTACTTC.